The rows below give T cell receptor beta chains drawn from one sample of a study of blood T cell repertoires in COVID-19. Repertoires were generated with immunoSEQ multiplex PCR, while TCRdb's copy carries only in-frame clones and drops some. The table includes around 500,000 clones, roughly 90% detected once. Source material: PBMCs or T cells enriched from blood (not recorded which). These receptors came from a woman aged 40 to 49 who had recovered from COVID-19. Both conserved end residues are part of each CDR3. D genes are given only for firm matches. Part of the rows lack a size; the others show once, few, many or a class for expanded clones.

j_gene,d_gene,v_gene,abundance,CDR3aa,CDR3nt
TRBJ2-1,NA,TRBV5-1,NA,CASRNEGTTHNEQFF,TGCGCCAGCAGAAACGAGGGAACTACCCACAATGAGCAGTTCTTC
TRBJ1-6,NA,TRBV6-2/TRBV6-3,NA,CASRQGERGYNSPLHF,TGTGCCAGCCGCCAAGGGGAAAGGGGCTATAATTCACCCCTCCACTTT
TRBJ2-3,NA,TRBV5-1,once,CASSRTVTDTQYF,TGCGCCAGCAGCAGGACAGTTACAGATACGCAGTATTTT
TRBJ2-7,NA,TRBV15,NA,CATSRVLGVGSYEQYF,TGTGCCACCAGCAGAGTGCTTGGAGTGGGCTCCTACGAGCAGTACTTC
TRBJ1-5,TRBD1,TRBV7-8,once,CASSLLRDRTSNQPQHF,TGTGCCAGCAGTTTATTGCGGGACAGAACTAGCAATCAGCCCCAGCATTTT
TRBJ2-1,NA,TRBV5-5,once,CASSLDPRFRQSAYNEQFF,TGTGCCAGCAGCTTGGACCCTCGATTTCGCCAGTCAGCCTACAATGAGCAGTTCTTC
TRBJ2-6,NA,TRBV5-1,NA,CASSLGLAPSSGANVLTF,TGCGCCAGCAGCTTGGGGCTAGCTCCTAGTTCTGGGGCCAACGTCCTGACTTTC
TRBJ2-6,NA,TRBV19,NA,CASRRVGANVLTF,TGTGCCAGTAGGCGGGTGGGGGCCAACGTCCTGACTTTC
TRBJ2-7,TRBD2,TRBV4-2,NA,CASSQDLLAVEQYF,TGTGCCAGCAGCCAAGATTTACTAGCGGTCGAGCAGTACTTC
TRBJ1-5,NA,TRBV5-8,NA,CASSPRGHQFNQPQHF,TGTGCCAGCAGCCCCCGGGGACACCAATTCAATCAGCCCCAGCATTTT
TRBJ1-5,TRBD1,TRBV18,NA,CASSLDRAEQPQHF,TGTGCCAGCTCACTCGACAGGGCCGAGCAGCCCCAGCATTTT
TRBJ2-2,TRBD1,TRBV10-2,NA,CASSDTGQSNTGELFF,TGCGCCAGCAGCGATACGGGACAGTCGAACACCGGGGAGCTGTTTTTT
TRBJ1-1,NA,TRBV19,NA,CASSIVGVGNTEAFF,TGTGCCAGTAGTATCGTAGGGGTAGGAAACACTGAAGCTTTCTTT
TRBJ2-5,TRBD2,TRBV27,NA,CASSLVGGRVRETQYF,TGTGCCAGCAGTTTAGTTGGCGGGAGGGTTCGAGAGACCCAGTACTTC
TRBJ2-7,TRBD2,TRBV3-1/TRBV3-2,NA,CASSLFLAGTYEQYF,TGTGCCAGCAGCCTCTTTTTAGCGGGCACCTACGAGCAGTACTTC
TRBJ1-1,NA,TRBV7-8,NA,CASSPKTGSLNTEAFF,TGTGCCAGCAGCCCCAAAACAGGGAGTCTGAACACTGAAGCTTTCTTT
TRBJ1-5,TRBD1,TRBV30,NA,CAWSVKTGGGQPQHF,TGTGCCTGGAGTGTTAAGACAGGGGGCGGTCAGCCCCAGCATTTT
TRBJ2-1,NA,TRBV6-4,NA,CASSAQPLGEQFF,TGTGCCAGCAGTGCCCAGCCCCTCGGGGAGCAGTTCTTC
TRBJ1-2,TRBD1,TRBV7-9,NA,CASSLTGGAYGYTF,TGTGCCAGCAGCCTCACAGGGGGCGCCTATGGCTACACCTTC
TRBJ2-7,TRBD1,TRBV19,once,CASSIGSGGYEQYF,TGTGCCAGTAGTATAGGTTCAGGGGGCTACGAGCAGTACTTC
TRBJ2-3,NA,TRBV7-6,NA,CASSLGHGAGDTQYF,TGTGCCAGCAGCTTAGGTCACGGGGCGGGGGATACGCAGTATTTT
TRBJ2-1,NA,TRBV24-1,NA,CATSDPSRDEQFF,TGTGCCACCAGTGACCCGAGCAGGGATGAGCAGTTCTTC